The clone carrying this TCR beta chain was seen many times. The antigen is unknown. Unique molecular identifiers were incorporated into the prepared TCRbeta library. Via MiXCR, TCRdb re-called the PCR reads, giving one row per CDR3 protein. The sample has about 160,000 distinct CDR3 sequences; more than 9.5% are singletons. The sample originates from a study of T-cell reconstitution after alpha-beta-depleted transplantation in children. Findings and limits, study-wide: T-cell numbers and diversity, one year after transplant, stemmed largely from T cells that were newly produced. Elevated TCRbeta diversity at day 60 was traced, in some patients, to surviving recipient T cells and thymic progenitors.

The V gene lost 1 base and the J gene lost 0 bases, with 9 bases spanning the gap. This CDR3 contains 15 residues. Germline values: CDR1 SGHRS, CDR2 YFSETQ. Sequenced material: PBMCs, taken before TCRalphabeta/CD19-depleted stem cell transplant. The chain is built from TRBV5-1 and TRBJ2-3; D assignment may be TRBD1 or TRBD2 (5 bases each). The TCR comes from a boy between 2 and 15 years old with acute myeloid leukemia, due to receive a stem cell transplant. The CDR3 bases are TGCGCCAGCAGCTTGTTGGGGGTAAGCACAGATACGCAGTATTTT. It is translated as CASSLLGVSTDTQYF.